These 28 T cell receptor beta chains were sequenced from one sample in a study of OX40 agonist ivuxolimab in advanced cancers. Data came from immunoSEQ multiplex PCR; TCRdb stores just in-frame clones and leaves some out. The sample lists about 58,000 clones, 75% to 85% occurring once. The sample here was CD4+ or CD8+ T cells sorted from blood, taken in a trial of the OX40 agonist ivuxolimab. These receptors were taken from an adult with an advanced solid tumor such as melanoma, head and neck, liver or kidney cancer.

V and J are TRBV19 and TRBJ1-1; TRBD1 is a possible D gene (6 bases). The CDR3 is 16 residues long. The V gene's germline CDR1 is LNHDA and CDR2 SQIVND (reference sequence). V lost 3 bases to trimming and J lost 1 base, with 15 bases between them. This CDR3 reads CASSISGQLENTEAFF. CDR3 DNA: TGTGCCAGTAGTATCAGCGGACAGCTAGAGAACACTGAAGCTTTCTTT.

J is TRBJ1-4 and V is TRBV15, with 9 bases lining up with TRBD1. After removal of 0 bases from V and 7 bases from J, the junction contained 3 bases not matched to a gene. Germline V gives CDR1 LNHNV, CDR2 YYDKDF (reference sequence). The CDR3 covers 15 residues. The CDR3 nucleotides are TGTGCCACCAGCAGAGATAGGACAGGGGTTGAAAAACTGTTTTTT. Protein sequence: CATSRDRTGVEKLFF.

The chain is built from TRBV12-1 and TRBJ2-7; the D call TRBD2 from the table was never checked on the DNA. TRBV12-1 is a pseudogene locus. This CDR3 region has 18 residues. Written as DNA, the CDR3 is TGTGCCAGCAGCTTTGTGCCTAGCGGGAGGGGAGGCCCCTACGAGCAGTACTTC. Amino acid sequence: CASSFVPSGRGGPYEQYF.

V usage is TRBV5-4 and J usage is TRBJ2-5, with D uncertain. This CDR3 is 12 amino acids long. Germline V gene lookup returns CDR1 SGHNT and CDR2 YYREEE (reference sequence). V dropped 0 bases and J dropped 12 bases, with 12 bases sitting between them. The CDR3 spells CASSLVGSIEYF. DNA for the CDR3: TGTGCCAGCAGCTTGGTGGGCTCCATCGAGTACTTC.

The V call is TRBV5-6, the J call TRBJ1-1; TRBD1 matches at 9 bases. The CDR3 covers 15 residues. From germline, CDR1 is SGHDT and CDR2 YYEEEE. V gave up 1 base and J gave up 8 bases; unmatched junction bases: 9. The CDR3 loop reads CASSLKGDRVGEAFF. The CDR3 nucleotides read TGTGCCAGCAGCTTGAAAGGGGACAGGGTCGGGGAAGCTTTCTTT.

The chain uses TRBV18 and TRBJ2-3; the match to TRBD2 covers 7 bases. The CDR3 runs 16 residues. The junction had 8 bases not matched to a gene; V was cut back by 2 bases and J by 3 bases. Germline-derived CDR1 and CDR2 are KGHSH and LQKENI. DNA of the CDR3: TGTGCCAGCTCACCAATGTTCTCGGGGGGAACAGATACGCAGTATTTT. Protein: CASSPMFSGGTDTQYF.

The chain recombines TRBV7-9 with TRBJ1-1, with D unclear. The V gene's germline CDR1 is SEHNR and CDR2 FQNEAQ (reference sequence). V lost 1 base, J lost 4 bases, and 7 bases lay in between. The CDR3 covers 13 residues. CDR3 amino acids: CASSLGQFTEAFF. The CDR3 DNA is TGTGCCAGCAGCTTAGGCCAGTTCACTGAAGCTTTCTTT.

V usage is TRBV5-4 and J usage is TRBJ2-2, with 8 bases lining up with TRBD2. V shed 4 bases, J shed 1 base, and the junction held 9 bases outside the gene matches. The CDR3 sequence is 17 residues long. Germline V lookup: CDR1 SGHNT, CDR2 YYREEE (reference sequence). DNA of the CDR3: TGTGCCAGCAGCCCCACACGACTAGCGCTGAACACCGGGGAGCTGTTTTTT. It specifies CASSPTRLALNTGELFF.

CDR3 DNA: TGTGCCAGCAGCTTAGCTTATAGCTCCAATGAGCAGTTCTTC. This sequence encodes CASSLAYSSNEQFF. The chain employs TRBV7-6 and TRBJ2-1; D gene ambiguous. V was trimmed by 0 bases and J by 6 bases, leaving 9 bases between them. The CDR3 sequence is 14 residues long. CDR1 is SGHVS, CDR2 FNYEAQ, per germline.

The chain recombines TRBV14 with TRBJ2-7; D not certain. V lost 4 bases, J lost 5 bases, and 15 bases lay in between. CDR1 is SGHDN and CDR2 is FVKESK in the germline V gene. The CDR3 length is 14 residues. CDR3 sequence: CASSRGLGNHEQYF. The DNA for the CDR3 is TGTGCCAGCAGCCGCGGCCTGGGGAACCACGAGCAGTACTTC.

V gene TRBV6-9 combines with J gene TRBJ2-5; D is unresolved. The length of the CDR3 is 12 residues. The germline gives CDR1 MNHGY, CDR2 SVAAGI. Trimming stripped 6 bases from V and 7 bases from J, with 12 bases between. CDR3: CASRQYRGTQYF. DNA of the CDR3: TGTGCCAGCAGACAGTACCGTGGGACCCAGTACTTC.

This chain connects TRBV5-5 to TRBJ2-5; no definite D call. In germline, CDR1 is SGHKS, CDR2 YYEKEE (reference sequence). Between the trimmed V and J ends, which lost 0 bases and 5 bases, there was a span of 11 bases. This CDR3 contains 14 residues. The CDR3 DNA reads as TGTGCCAGCAGCTTGGGATTTGGGTGGGAGACCCAGTACTTC. Its translation is CASSLGFGWETQYF.

V is TRBV25-1 and J is TRBJ2-7; 8 bases line up with TRBD2. Per the germline V gene, CDR1 is MGHDK and CDR2 is SYGVNS. After removal of 6 bases from V and 0 bases from J, the junction contained 7 bases not matched to a gene. This CDR3 has 15 residues. CDR3 nucleotides: TGTGCCAGCAGCGCGGTAGCGGGACCCTCCTACGAGCAGTACTTC. It yields the protein CASSAVAGPSYEQYF.

This clone was detected once. The gene calls are TRBV7-9 and TRBJ1-2, with 8 bases aligning to TRBD1. This CDR3 spans 15 amino acids. Germline CDR1 reads SEHNR; CDR2 reads FQNEAQ (reference sequence). V dropped 0 bases and J dropped 3; count of bases not matched to a gene: 3. In nucleotides, the CDR3 is TGTGCCAGCAGCTTAGCGGGACAGGTTGACTATGGCTACACCTTC. Amino acids: CASSLAGQVDYGYTF. The entire variable domain, with the rest obtained from reference TRBV7-9 and TRBJ1-2, is as follows: DTGVSQNPRHKITKRGQNVTFRCDPISEHNRLYWYRQTLGQGPEFLTYFQNEAQLEKSRLLSDRFSAERPKGSFSTLEIQRTEQGDSAMYLCASSLAGQVDYGYTFGSGTRLTVV.

The V gene is TRBV5-1, the J gene TRBJ1-1; 8 positions match TRBD1. Losses at the gene ends were 4 bases for V and 1 base for J; bases not matched to a gene: 9. From germline, CDR1 is SGHRS and CDR2 YFSETQ. The CDR3 has 16 amino acids. CDR3 bases: TGCGCCAGCAGCATAGGACAGGGAACATGGAACACTGAAGCTTTCTTT. Encoded protein: CASSIGQGTWNTEAFF.

CDR3 residues: CASSLEGTGVLGYTF. The CDR3 DNA follows: TGCGCCAGCAGCCTAGAAGGGACAGGGGTTTTGGGCTACACCTTC. The chain is built from TRBV5-1 and TRBJ1-2; 10 nucleotides match TRBD1. Looked up from germline, CDR1 is SGHRS and CDR2 is YFSETQ. With V trimmed by 4 bases and J by 8 bases, 11 bases remained unmatched. CDR3 length equals 15 residues. Based on the CDR3 plus reference TRBV5-1 and TRBJ1-2, the full variable domain is KAGVTQTPRYLIKTRGQQVTLSCSPISGHRSVSWYQQTPGQGLQFLFEYFSETQRNKGNFPGRFSGRQFSNSRSEMNVSTLELGDSALYLCASSLEGTGVLGYTFGSGTRLTVV.

The V call is TRBV11-2, the J call TRBJ1-5, with TRBD1 as a possible D gene (6 bases). Trimming left V 5 bases short and J 5 bases short, with 16 bases between. Germline lookup yields CDR1 SGHAT and CDR2 FQNNGV. The CDR3 runs 15 residues. The CDR3 DNA sequence: TGTGCCAGCAGCGGAGCCCGGGGGCAGGATCAGCCCCAGCATTTT. Its translation: CASSGARGQDQPQHF. The whole variable domain, remainder taken from reference TRBV11-2 and TRBJ1-5, is EAGVAQSPRYKIIEKRQSVAFWCNPISGHATLYWYQQILGQGPKLLIQFQNNGVVDDSQLPKDRFSAERLKGVDSTLKIQPAKLEDSAVYLCASSGARGQDQPQHFGDGTRLSIL.

This chain uses TRBV5-1 with TRBJ2-1; 8 bases map to TRBD2. This CDR3 is 15 amino acids long. Germline CDR1 is SGHRS and CDR2 is YFSETQ. V gave up 4 bases and J gave up 3 bases; unmatched junction bases: 6. The CDR3 loop is CASSDRGLDYNEQFF. CDR3 DNA sequence: TGCGCCAGCAGCGACCGGGGACTAGACTACAATGAGCAGTTCTTC.

The V gene is TRBV5-1, the J gene TRBJ2-1; 9 nucleotides agree with TRBD2. The trim removed 4 bases at V and 5 bases at J, leaving 10 bases unmatched. CDR3 size: 16 residues. The V gene's germline CDR1 is SGHRS and CDR2 YFSETQ. In DNA form, the CDR3 reads TGCGCCAGCAGCAAACCGGGACTAGCCCCCCACAATGAGCAGTTCTTC. The encoded protein is CASSKPGLAPHNEQFF.

The V call is TRBV7-3, the J call TRBJ2-5; TRBD2 matches at 13 bases. Germline V CDR1 and CDR2: SGHTA, FQGTGA. This CDR3 has 16 residues. Germline trimming cut 5 bases from V and 2 bases from J; bases unmatched to any gene: 5. CDR3 sequence reads: CASSLLGLAGQETQYF. The CDR3 DNA sequence: TGTGCCAGCAGCCTCCTGGGACTAGCGGGGCAAGAGACCCAGTACTTC. Full variable domain (outside the CDR3, taken from reference TRBV7-3 and TRBJ2-5): GAGVSQTPSNKVTEKGKYVELRCDPISGHTALYWYRQSLGQGPEFLIYFQGTGAADDSGLPNDRFFAVRPEGSVSTLKIQRTERGDSAVYLCASSLLGLAGQETQYFGPGTRLLVL.

This clone was observed a few times. V and J are TRBV6-1 and TRBJ1-5; 8 nucleotides agree with TRBD1. This CDR3 spans 18 amino acids. Per the germline V gene, CDR1 is MNHNS and CDR2 is SASEGT. J was trimmed by 2 bases and V by 0 bases; bases with no gene match: 9. CDR3 coding DNA: TGTGCCAGCAGTGAAGCCCGAGTCTTGACAGGGGGCAATCAGCCCCAGCATTTT. This codes for CASSEARVLTGGNQPQHF.

V is TRBV7-9 and J is TRBJ1-3; 10 bases agree with TRBD1. The CDR3 consists of 18 residues. V shed 3 bases and J 0 bases; nucleotides not matched to a gene: 8. Germline V gives CDR1 SEHNR, CDR2 FQNEAQ (reference sequence). DNA for the CDR3: TGTGCCAGCAGCTTGTGGACAGGGGGGACTGTCTCTGGAAACACCATATATTTT. Its translation: CASSLWTGGTVSGNTIYF.

This chain connects TRBV5-1 to TRBJ1-1; TRBD1 matches at 7 bases. J lost 1 base, V lost 2 bases, and 8 bases had no gene match. The CDR3 is 16 residues long. Per the germline V gene, CDR1 is SGHRS and CDR2 is YFSETQ. CDR3 amino acids: CASSFRDSPENTEAFF. Here the CDR3 DNA reads TGCGCCAGCAGCTTCCGGGACAGCCCGGAGAACACTGAAGCTTTCTTT.

This clone appeared once. J is TRBJ2-1 and V is TRBV4-1; 9 bases match TRBD2. CDR1 and CDR2 (germline): MGHRA, YSYEKL. Trimming cost V 3 bases and J 8 bases; bases outside gene matches: 8. This CDR3 spans 15 amino acids. The CDR3 DNA reads as TGCGCCAGCAGCCAGGCCTTAGCGGGGGTGGATGAGCAGTTCTTC. This encodes CASSQALAGVDEQFF.

V is TRBV11-1 and J is TRBJ2-3, with 10 bases fitting TRBD2. Per the germline V gene, CDR1 is SGHAT and CDR2 is FQDESV (reference sequence). V lost 1 base to trimming and J lost 6 bases; unmatched junction nucleotides: 7. The CDR3 extends over 16 amino acids. This CDR3 is CASSLGSGGLLDTQYF. The CDR3 DNA follows: TGTGCCAGCAGCTTAGGTAGCGGGGGGCTTTTGGATACGCAGTATTTT.

This chain connects TRBV5-1 to TRBJ1-1, with a possible D match to TRBD1 (6 bases). In germline, CDR1 is SGHRS, CDR2 YFSETQ. CDR3 length: 13 residues. V was pared by 2 bases and J by 4 bases, with 9 bases between. CDR3 amino acids: CASSFGQSTEAFF. The CDR3, as DNA: TGCGCCAGCAGCTTCGGACAGAGCACTGAAGCTTTCTTT.

The V call is TRBV4-2, the J call TRBJ1-2; the D is unclear. The germline gives CDR1 LGHNA, CDR2 YNFKEQ. The CDR3 runs 15 residues. The V and J ends lost 1 base and 3 bases respectively, with 12 bases between them. The CDR3 here is CASSQAAETDYGYTF. The CDR3 DNA reads as TGTGCCAGCAGCCAAGCGGCAGAAACAGACTATGGCTACACCTTC.

This chain joins TRBV6-5 and TRBJ2-3; 7 bases align to TRBD1. The CDR3 covers 15 residues. V trimming: 2 bases; J trimming: 2 bases; junction bases outside the gene matches: 4. CDR1 and CDR2 (germline): MNHEY, SVGAGI. CDR3 protein: CASSYLGQNTDTQYF. CDR3 nucleotide sequence: TGTGCCAGCAGTTACCTGGGACAGAACACAGATACGCAGTATTTT.